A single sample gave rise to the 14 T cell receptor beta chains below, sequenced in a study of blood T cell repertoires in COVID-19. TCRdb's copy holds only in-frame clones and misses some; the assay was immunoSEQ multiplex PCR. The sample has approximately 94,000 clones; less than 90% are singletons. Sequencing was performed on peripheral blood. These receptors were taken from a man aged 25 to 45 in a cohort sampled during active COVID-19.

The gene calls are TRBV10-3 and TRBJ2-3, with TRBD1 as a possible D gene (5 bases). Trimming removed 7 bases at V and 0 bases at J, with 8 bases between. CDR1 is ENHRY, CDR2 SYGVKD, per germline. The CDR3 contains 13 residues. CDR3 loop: CAIKGVSTDTQYF. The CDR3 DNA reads TGTGCCATCAAAGGGGTGAGCACAGATACGCAGTATTTT.

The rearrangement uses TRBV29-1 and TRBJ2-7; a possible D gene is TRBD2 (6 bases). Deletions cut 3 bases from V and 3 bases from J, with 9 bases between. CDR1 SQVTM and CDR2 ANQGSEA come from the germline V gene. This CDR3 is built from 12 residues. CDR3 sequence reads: CSVEDGGYEQYF. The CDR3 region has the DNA TGCAGCGTTGAGGACGGGGGCTACGAGCAGTACTTC.

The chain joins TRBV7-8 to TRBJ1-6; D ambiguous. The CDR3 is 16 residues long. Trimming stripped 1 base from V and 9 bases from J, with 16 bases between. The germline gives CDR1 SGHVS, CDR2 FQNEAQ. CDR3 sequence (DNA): TGTGCCAGCAGCTTAGTTCCGAACGGGTATGGTTCACCCCTCCACTTT. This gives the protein CASSLVPNGYGSPLHF.

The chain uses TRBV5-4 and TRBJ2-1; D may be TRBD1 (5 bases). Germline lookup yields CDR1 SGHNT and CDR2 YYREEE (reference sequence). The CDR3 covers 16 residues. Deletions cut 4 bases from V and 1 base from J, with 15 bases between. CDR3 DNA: TGTGCCAGCAGCCAAAGGACAAACCCTTCCTACAATGAGCAGTTCTTC. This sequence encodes CASSQRTNPSYNEQFF.

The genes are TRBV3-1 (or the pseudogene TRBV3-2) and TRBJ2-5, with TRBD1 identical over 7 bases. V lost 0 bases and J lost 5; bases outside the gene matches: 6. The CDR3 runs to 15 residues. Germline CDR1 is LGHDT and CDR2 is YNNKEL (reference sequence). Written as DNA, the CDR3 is TGTGCCAGCAGCCAAGATTACAGGGGTGTGGAGACCCAGTACTTC. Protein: CASSQDYRGVETQYF.

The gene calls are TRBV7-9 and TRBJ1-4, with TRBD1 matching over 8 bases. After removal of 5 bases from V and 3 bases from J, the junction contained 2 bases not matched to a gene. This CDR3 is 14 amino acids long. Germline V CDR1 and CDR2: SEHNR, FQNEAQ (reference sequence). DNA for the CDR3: TGTGCCAGCAGCCGGGACAGGTCTAATGAAAAACTGTTTTTT. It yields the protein CASSRDRSNEKLFF.

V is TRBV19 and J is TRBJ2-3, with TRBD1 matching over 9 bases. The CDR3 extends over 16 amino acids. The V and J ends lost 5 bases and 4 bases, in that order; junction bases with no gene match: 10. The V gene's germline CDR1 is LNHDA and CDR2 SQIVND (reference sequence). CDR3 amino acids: CASSLFPGQGPDTQYF. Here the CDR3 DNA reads TGTGCCAGTAGTCTCTTCCCGGGACAGGGCCCAGATACGCAGTATTTT.

CDR3 residues: CASSYEGQVPREQYF. As DNA, the CDR3 is TGTGCCAGCAGTTACGAGGGACAGGTTCCTCGGGAGCAGTACTTC. The J gene is TRBJ2-7, the V gene TRBV6-5, with 8 bases that match TRBD1. This CDR3 region has 15 residues. V lost 2 bases, J lost 7 bases, and 10 bases stayed unmatched. Looked up from germline, CDR1 is MNHEY and CDR2 is SVGAGI.

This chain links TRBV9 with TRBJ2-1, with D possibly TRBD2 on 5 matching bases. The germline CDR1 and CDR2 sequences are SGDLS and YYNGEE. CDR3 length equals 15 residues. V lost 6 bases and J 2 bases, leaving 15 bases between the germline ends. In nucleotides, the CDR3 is TGTGCCAGCAACGGGGAACTGTCTGCCTACAATGAGCAGTTCTTC. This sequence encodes CASNGELSAYNEQFF.

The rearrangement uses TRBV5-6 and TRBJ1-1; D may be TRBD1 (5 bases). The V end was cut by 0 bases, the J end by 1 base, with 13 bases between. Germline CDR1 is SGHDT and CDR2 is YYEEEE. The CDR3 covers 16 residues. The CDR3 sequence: CASSLETGGRNTEAFF. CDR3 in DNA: TGTGCCAGCAGCTTGGAAACCGGGGGACGGAACACTGAAGCTTTCTTT.

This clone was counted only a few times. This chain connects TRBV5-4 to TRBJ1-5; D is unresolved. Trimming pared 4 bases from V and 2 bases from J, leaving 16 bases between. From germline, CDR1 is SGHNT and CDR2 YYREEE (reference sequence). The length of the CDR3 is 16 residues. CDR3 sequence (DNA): TGTGCCAGCAGCCCCGGGCCCCTTAGCGGCAATCAGCCCCAGCATTTT. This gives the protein CASSPGPLSGNQPQHF.

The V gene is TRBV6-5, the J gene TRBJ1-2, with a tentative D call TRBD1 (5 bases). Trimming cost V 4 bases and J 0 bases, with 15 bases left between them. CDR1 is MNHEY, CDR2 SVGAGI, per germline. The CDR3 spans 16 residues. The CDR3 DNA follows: TGTGCCAGCAGTTCCGGGGGGGGTGGGTCTAACTATGGCTACACCTTC. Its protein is CASSSGGGGSNYGYTF.

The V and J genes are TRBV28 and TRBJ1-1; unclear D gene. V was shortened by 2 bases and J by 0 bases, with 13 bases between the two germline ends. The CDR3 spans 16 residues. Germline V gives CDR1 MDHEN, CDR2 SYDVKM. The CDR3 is CASSLGSTAMNTEAFF. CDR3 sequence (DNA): TGTGCCAGCAGTTTAGGTTCAACAGCTATGAACACTGAAGCTTTCTTT. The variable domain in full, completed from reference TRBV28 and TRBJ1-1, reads DVKVTQSSRYLVKRTGEKVFLECVQDMDHENMFWYRQDPGLGLRLIYFSYDVKMKEKGDIPEGYSVSREKKERFSLILESASTNQTSMYLCASSLGSTAMNTEAFFGQGTRLTVV.

CDR3 DNA sequence: TGCGCCAGCAGCCAAGATTCTAGCGGGGGTACAGATACGCAGTATTTT. This translates into CASSQDSSGGTDTQYF. The chain joins TRBV4-1 to TRBJ2-3, with 10 bases fitting TRBD2. J lost 3 bases, V lost 0 bases, and 3 bases had no gene match. CDR3 length: 16 amino acids. Looked up from germline, CDR1 is MGHRA and CDR2 is YSYEKL.